The clone carrying this T cell receptor (beta chain) was picked up a small number of times. The library targeted TCRbeta and was prepared with unique molecular identifiers. TCRdb itself ran the PCR reads through MiXCR, one entry per CDR3 protein. The sample carries approximately 120,000 distinct CDR3 sequences, more than 9.5% recorded once. The data derive from a study of T-cell reconstitution after alpha-beta-depleted transplantation in children. The germline V and J ends were trimmed by 3 bases and 8 bases, with 16 bases remaining between them. The CDR3 runs to 15 residues. CDR1 is SGHTA, CDR2 FQGNSA, per germline.

This TCR was recovered from a girl in the first two years of life who had a stem cell transplant for combined immunodeficiency, so the T cells may come from the graft donor. The gene calls are TRBV7-2 and TRBJ1-4; D is unresolved. Sequenced material: PBMCs, mostly from graft donor cells, taken 180 days after TCRalphabeta/CD19-depleted stem cell transplant. The DNA for the CDR3 is TGTGCCAGCAGCTTTACGGGTTCTTCGGGAGAAAAACTGTTTTTT. Encoded protein: CASSFTGSSGEKLFF.